The rows below give T cell receptor beta chains drawn from one sample of a study of blood T cell repertoires in COVID-19. Sequenced by immunoSEQ multiplex PCR; TCRdb stores in-frame clones only, minus some. The data hold some 260,000 clones, with under 95% observed a single time. Sequences were obtained from PBMCs or T cells enriched from blood (not recorded which). These receptors were collected from a woman between 18 and 29 years old who had recovered from COVID-19. CDR3s include the opening cysteine and the closing phenylalanine or tryptophan. Each record gives: clone size, J gene, V gene, D gene, CDR3 protein, CDR3 DNA. D genes are given only for firm matches. Size is omitted from some rows. Given values are once, few, many or a class for expanded clones.

NA | TRBJ1-2 | TRBV5-1 | TRBD1 | CASSHTGGHGYTF | TGCGCCAGCAGCCATACAGGGGGCCATGGCTACACCTTC
NA | TRBJ2-3 | TRBV5-4 | TRBD2 | CASSPPTSGRYPSTDTQYF | TGTGCCAGCAGCCCCCCGACTAGCGGGAGATATCCTAGCACAGATACGCAGTATTTT
NA | TRBJ2-1 | TRBV11-2 | NA | CASSLANNEQFF | TGTGCCAGCAGCTTAGCAAACAATGAGCAGTTCTTC
NA | TRBJ1-5 | TRBV4-1 | TRBD1 | CASSHLTGVGQPQHF | TGCGCCAGCAGCCACCTGACAGGGGTGGGTCAGCCCCAGCATTTT
once | TRBJ2-3 | TRBV4-2 | NA | CASSQVMSIADTQYF | TGTGCCAGCAGCCAAGTTATGAGTATTGCAGATACGCAGTATTTT
few | TRBJ1-1 | TRBV29-1 | NA | CSVSTSGLNTEAFF | TGCAGCGTTTCAACTTCAGGGCTGAACACTGAAGCTTTCTTT
NA | TRBJ1-5 | TRBV5-5 | TRBD1 | CASSPLQGGQPQHF | TGTGCCAGCAGCCCCCTCCAGGGGGGACAGCCCCAGCATTTT
NA | TRBJ2-2 | TRBV10-3 | TRBD2 | CAIRLAGEAGELFF | TGTGCCATCAGGTTAGCGGGAGAGGCCGGGGAGCTGTTTTTT
NA | TRBJ1-1 | TRBV2 | NA | CASSSPGKNTEAFF | TGTGCCAGCAGCTCGCCAGGGAAAAACACTGAAGCTTTCTTT
NA | TRBJ2-7 | TRBV19 | NA | CASTRGEAYEQYF | TGTGCCAGTACCAGGGGGGAAGCCTACGAGCAGTACTTC
once | TRBJ1-2 | TRBV29-1 | NA | CSATTRAGARGYTF | TGCAGCGCAACAACCCGGGCGGGGGCGAGGGGCTACACCTTC
NA | TRBJ2-5 | TRBV6-5 | TRBD1 | CASRTGEETQYF | TGTGCCAGCAGGACAGGGGAAGAGACCCAGTACTTC
NA | TRBJ1-3 | TRBV4-3 | NA | CASSQDQGPGNTIYF | TGCGCCAGCAGCCAGGATCAGGGGCCTGGAAACACCATATATTTT
NA | TRBJ1-6 | TRBV3-1/TRBV3-2 | NA | CASSHEQGNSPLHF | TGTGCCAGCAGCCATGAGCAGGGTAATTCACCCCTCCACTTT
NA | TRBJ1-2 | TRBV3-1/TRBV3-2 | NA | CASSQEAVGGVYGYTF | TGTGCCAGCAGCCAAGAGGCGGTAGGAGGGGTCTATGGCTACACCTTC
NA | TRBJ1-4 | TRBV7-9 | TRBD1 | CASSIDRGPEKLFF | TGTGCTAGCAGCATAGACAGGGGGCCCGAAAAACTGTTTTTT
NA | TRBJ2-5 | TRBV7-2 | NA | CASSLENLAGEETQYF | TGTGCCAGCAGCTTAGAAAACTTAGCAGGGGAAGAGACCCAGTACTTC
once | TRBJ2-7 | TRBV19 | TRBD2 | CASSIDSGAEQYF | TGTGCCAGTAGTATCGATAGCGGGGCCGAGCAGTACTTC
NA | TRBJ2-2 | TRBV4-1 | NA | CASSSPWRGPNTGELFF | TGCGCCAGCAGCTCCCCTTGGCGGGGGCCGAACACCGGGGAGCTGTTTTTT
once | TRBJ2-4 | TRBV12-3/TRBV12-4 | NA | CASSLVSARVQYF | TGTGCCAGCAGTTTAGTTTCCGCCCGGGTTCAGTACTTC
NA | TRBJ1-3 | TRBV5-8 | NA | CASSLALLSGNTIYF | TGTGCCAGCAGCTTGGCCCTACTCTCTGGAAACACCATATATTTT
few | TRBJ1-2 | TRBV27 | TRBD1 | CASSPGTGTRGYTF | TGTGCCAGCAGCCCCGGGACAGGGACAAGGGGCTACACCTTC
NA | TRBJ2-2 | TRBV6-5 | NA | CASSPQAPNGELFF | TGTGCCAGCAGCCCCCAGGCACCTAACGGGGAGCTGTTTTTT
NA | TRBJ1-5 | TRBV2 | NA | CASSEEGDQPQHF | TGTGCCAGCAGTGAAGAGGGAGATCAGCCCCAGCATTTT
NA | TRBJ1-2 | TRBV27 | NA | CASTNDRIGYTF | TGTGCCAGCACAAACGACAGAATTGGCTACACCTTC
once | TRBJ1-2 | TRBV2 | NA | CASSPPGVSNYGYTF | TGTGCCAGCAGCCCCCCCGGAGTGTCCAACTATGGCTACACCTTC
NA | TRBJ1-2 | TRBV9 | NA | CASSAASQGYGYTF | TGTGCCAGCAGCGCCGCCAGCCAGGGGTACGGCTACACCTTC
NA | TRBJ2-7 | TRBV29-1 | NA | CSVEATGDYEQYF | TGCAGCGTTGAGGCGACAGGCGACTACGAGCAGTACTTC
NA | TRBJ1-2 | TRBV10-3 | TRBD1 | CAISTLQGNYGYTF | TGTGCCATCAGCACCCTACAGGGGAACTATGGCTACACCTTC
NA | TRBJ2-6 | TRBV9 | NA | CASSVAALYPSGANVLTF | TGTGCCAGCAGCGTAGCGGCACTATACCCCTCTGGGGCCAACGTCCTGACTTTC
NA | TRBJ1-5 | TRBV10-3 | NA | CAARREGRDQPQHF | TGTGCCGCCCGCAGGGAGGGAAGAGATCAGCCCCAGCATTTT
few | TRBJ1-6 | TRBV10-1 | NA | CASGASYNSPLHF | TGCGCCAGCGGGGCATCTTATAATTCACCCCTCCACTTT
once | TRBJ1-2 | TRBV20-1 | TRBD1 | CSARDRGGYTF | TGCAGTGCTAGGGACAGGGGCGGCTACACCTTC
NA | TRBJ1-2 | TRBV28 | NA | CASSSPTENYGYTF | TGTGCCAGCAGTTCCCCCACAGAGAACTATGGCTACACCTTC
NA | TRBJ2-1 | TRBV5-1 | TRBD1 | CASSLATGGFLDEQFF | TGCGCCAGCAGCTTGGCGACAGGGGGTTTTTTAGATGAGCAGTTCTTC
NA | TRBJ1-2 | TRBV29-1 | NA | CSTRRATYGYTF | TGCAGCACCCGCCGAGCTACCTATGGCTACACCTTC